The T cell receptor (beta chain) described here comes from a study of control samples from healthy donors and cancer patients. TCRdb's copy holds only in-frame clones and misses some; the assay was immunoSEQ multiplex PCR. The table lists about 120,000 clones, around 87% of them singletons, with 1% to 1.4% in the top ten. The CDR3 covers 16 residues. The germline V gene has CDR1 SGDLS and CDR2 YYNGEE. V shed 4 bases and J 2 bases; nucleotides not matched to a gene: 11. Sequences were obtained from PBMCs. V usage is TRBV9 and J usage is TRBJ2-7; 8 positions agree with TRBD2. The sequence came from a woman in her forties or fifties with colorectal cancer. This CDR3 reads CASSPPGTSTPYEQYF. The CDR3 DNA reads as TGTGCCAGCAGCCCCCCCGGGACTAGTACTCCCTACGAGCAGTACTTC. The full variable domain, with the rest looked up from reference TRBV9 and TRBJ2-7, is DSGVTQTPKHLITATGQRVTLRCSPRSGDLSVYWYQQSLDQGLQFLIQYYNGEERAKGNILERFSAQQFPDLHSELNLSSLELGDSALYFCASSPPGTSTPYEQYFGPGTRLTVT.